This T cell receptor beta chain stems from a study of graft-versus-host responses after intestinal transplantation. Study in general: Anti-thymocyte globulin induction preceded roughly 3 years of tacrolimus and steroid maintenance in all recipients.

Per germline, CDR1 MNHNY and CDR2 SVGAGI (reference sequence). The CDR3 is 14 amino acids. Trimming took 6 bases from V and 10 from J; bases not matched to a gene: 14. TCRdb keeps only in-frame clones here, not all; method: immunoSEQ multiplex PCR. This table holds under 20,000 clones, roughly 94% found once. The sequence derives from a human patient who received an intestinal transplant, so some T cells may come from the graft donor. The chain uses TRBV6-6 and TRBJ1-2; 7 positions match TRBD1. Sample: PBMCs, taken 23 days after intestinal transplant. The chain's CDR3 is CASRPTYSDRAYTF. CDR3 nucleotide sequence: TGTGCCAGCAGACCTACCTATTCCGACAGGGCCTACACCTTC.